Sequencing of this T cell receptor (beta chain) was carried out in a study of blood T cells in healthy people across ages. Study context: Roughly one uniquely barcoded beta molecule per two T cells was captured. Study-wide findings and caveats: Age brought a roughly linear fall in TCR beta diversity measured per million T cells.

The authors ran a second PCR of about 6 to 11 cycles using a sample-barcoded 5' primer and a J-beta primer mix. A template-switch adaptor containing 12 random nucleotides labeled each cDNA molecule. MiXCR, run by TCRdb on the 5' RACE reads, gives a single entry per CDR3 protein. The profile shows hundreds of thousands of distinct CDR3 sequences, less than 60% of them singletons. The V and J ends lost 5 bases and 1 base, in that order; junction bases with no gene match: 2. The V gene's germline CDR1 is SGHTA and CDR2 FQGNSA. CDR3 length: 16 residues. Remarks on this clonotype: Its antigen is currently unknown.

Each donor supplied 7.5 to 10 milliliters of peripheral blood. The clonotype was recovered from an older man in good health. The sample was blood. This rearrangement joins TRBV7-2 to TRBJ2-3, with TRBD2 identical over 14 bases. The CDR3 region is CASSKGLAGGTDTQYF. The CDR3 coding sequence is TGTGCCAGCAGCAAGGGACTAGCGGGGGGCACAGATACGCAGTATTTT.